These 5 T cell receptor beta chains were all obtained from the same sample, sequenced in a study of T cell repertoires in cytomegalovirus infection. MiXCR, run by TCRdb on the reads, gives a single entry per CDR3 protein. This sample has 69,000 or so distinct CDR3 sequences; more than 25% occur once, and the top ten carry 59%. These receptors' antigens are unknown. The sequences come from CD8+ T cells from cultured PBMCs, collected from culture after CMV antigen stimulation. The receptors were gathered from a human donor in good health (CMV status not recorded). Some clones in this sample may be carry-over from other donors' samples.

This sequence joins TRBV30 and TRBJ2-3, with TRBD2 identical over 7 bases. Trimming took 4 bases from V and 6 from J; bases not matched to a gene: 10. The germline CDR1 and CDR2 sequences are GTSNPN and SVGIG (reference sequence). This CDR3 has 14 residues. Here the CDR3 reads CAWIRAGVGDTQYF. The CDR3 DNA is TGTGCCTGGATTCGTGCGGGAGTTGGCGATACGCAGTATTTT.

The rearrangement uses TRBV7-9 and TRBJ2-5; D is undetermined. Germline-derived CDR1 and CDR2 are SEHNR and FQNEAQ (reference sequence). The germline V and J ends were trimmed by 1 base and 5 bases, with 11 bases remaining between them. This CDR3 is built from 14 residues. DNA for the CDR3: TGTGCCAGCAGCTTAGTAGGCGAGAGGGAGACCCAGTACTTC. It translates to CASSLVGERETQYF.

This clonotype has just a few counts. J is TRBJ2-7 and V is TRBV5-1, with no clear D. The V and J ends lost 1 base and 1 base respectively, with 12 bases between them. The CDR3 covers 15 residues. Looked up from germline, CDR1 is SGHRS and CDR2 is YFSETQ. The CDR3 region has the DNA TGCGCCAGCAGCTTGAGTGATGTGCGTTCCTACGAGCAGTACTTC. Amino acid sequence: CASSLSDVRSYEQYF.

This clonotype was seen repeatedly, ten times or more. J is TRBJ2-7 and V is TRBV10-3, with D uncertain. With 4 bases removed from V and 0 bases from J, the gap between germline ends came to 13 bases. Germline V gene data show CDR1 as ENHRY and CDR2 as SYGVKD. The CDR3 consists of 15 residues. The CDR3 nucleotides read TGTGCCATCAGTGCCCTAGTCAGCCTCTCCTACGAGCAGTACTTC. Translating it yields CAISALVSLSYEQYF.

This chain connects TRBV30 to TRBJ2-1, with 11 nucleotides matching TRBD2. The CDR3 covers 15 residues. With 0 bases clipped from V and 10 bases from J, the junction kept 8 bases outside the gene matches. In germline, CDR1 is GTSNPN, CDR2 SVGIG (reference sequence). CDR3 region: CAWSVLGLAGEEQFF. The CDR3, as DNA: TGTGCCTGGAGTGTACTAGGACTAGCGGGTGAAGAGCAGTTCTTC. Combining the CDR3 with reference TRBV30 and TRBJ2-1 gives the whole variable domain SQTIHQWPATLVQPVGSPLSLECTVEGTSNPNLYWYRQAAGRGLQLLFYSVGIGQISSEVPQNLSASRPQDRQFILSSKKLLLSDSGFYLCAWSVLGLAGEEQFFGPGTRLTVL.